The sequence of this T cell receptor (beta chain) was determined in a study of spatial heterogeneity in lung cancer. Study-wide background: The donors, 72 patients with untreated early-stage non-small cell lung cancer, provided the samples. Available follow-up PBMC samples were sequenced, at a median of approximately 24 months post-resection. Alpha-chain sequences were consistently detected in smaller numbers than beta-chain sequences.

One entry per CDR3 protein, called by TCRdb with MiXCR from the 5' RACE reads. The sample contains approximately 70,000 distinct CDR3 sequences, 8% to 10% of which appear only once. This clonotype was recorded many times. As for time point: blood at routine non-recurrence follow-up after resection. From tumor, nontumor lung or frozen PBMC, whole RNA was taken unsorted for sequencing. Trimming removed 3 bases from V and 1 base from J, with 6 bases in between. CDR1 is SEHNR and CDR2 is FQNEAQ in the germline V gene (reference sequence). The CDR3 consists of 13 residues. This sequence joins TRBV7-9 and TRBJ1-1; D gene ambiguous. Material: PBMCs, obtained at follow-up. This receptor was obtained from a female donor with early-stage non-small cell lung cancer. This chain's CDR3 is CASSFTKNTEAFF. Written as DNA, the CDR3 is TGTGCCAGCAGCTTCACGAAGAACACTGAAGCTTTCTTT.